These T cell receptor beta chains were read from a single sample in a study of CD8+ T cells in alopecia areata. Method: immunoSEQ multiplex PCR; TCRdb's copy keeps in-frame clones and lacks some. The table records about 160,000 clones, 47% of them present only once. The sample was CD4+ T cells sorted from blood. The receptors were sampled from a human donor with alopecia areata. The CDR3 runs from the conserved cysteine through the conserved F or W. Each record gives: D gene, J gene, clone size, V gene, CDR3 DNA, CDR3 protein. The D gene is left open where the match is weak. Some rows mark clone size as missing; the rest say once, few, many or name a class of expanded clone.

-	TRBJ2-1	few	TRBV7-3	-	CASSWASGSKFF
TRBD1	TRBJ2-1	few	TRBV29-1	TGCAGCGTTGATCTGACAGGGGTCGGTGAGCAGTTCTTC	CSVDLTGVGEQFF
TRBD1	TRBJ2-5	-	TRBV2	TGTGCCAGCAGTGAACAGGGGGTCGCAAGGGAGACCCAGTACTTC	CASSEQGVARETQYF
-	TRBJ1-1	-	TRBV15	TGTGCCACCAGCAGAGAGGTTTCCCTCGAAGCTTTCTTT	CATSREVSLEAFF
-	TRBJ2-1	-	TRBV27	TGTGCCAGCAGACACGAGACCCTCTGGGGGGATGAGCAGTTCTTC	CASRHETLWGDEQFF
-	TRBJ1-2	few	TRBV18	TGTGCCAGCTCACCAGTTGACTATGGCTACACCTTC	CASSPVDYGYTF
TRBD2	TRBJ2-1	-	TRBV28	TGTGCCAGCAGCCCACTAGCGGGAGGGAACAATGAGCAGTTCTTC	CASSPLAGGNNEQFF
TRBD2	TRBJ2-3	-	TRBV29-1	TGCAGCGCTAGCGGGAGGGTAAGCACAGATACGCAGTATTTT	CSASGRVSTDTQYF
-	TRBJ2-2	-	TRBV5-1	TGCGCCAGCAGCTTGGCGACAGTTATTTGGACCGGGGAGCTGTTTTTT	CASSLATVIWTGELFF
TRBD1	TRBJ2-1	-	TRBV6-5	TGTGCCAGCAGTTACGCCACGGGACAGGTCAATGAGCAGTTCTTC	CASSYATGQVNEQFF
-	TRBJ2-7	-	TRBV27	TGTGCCAGCAGATCTAGGAGGGGGTACGAGCAGTACTTC	CASRSRRGYEQYF
TRBD2	TRBJ2-6	few	TRBV18	TGTGCCAGCTCCCAAAGCGGGGCTGGGGCCAACGTCCTGACTTTC	CASSQSGAGANVLTF
TRBD2	TRBJ2-1	-	TRBV29-1	TGCAGCGTTGCCCTTAGCGGGAGTTTAGGTAATGAGCAGTTCTTC	CSVALSGSLGNEQFF
-	TRBJ2-3	-	TRBV5-1	TGCGCCAGCAGCCCGGACAGCACAGATACGCAGTATTTT	CASSPDSTDTQYF